This T cell receptor beta chain comes out of a study of early T cells in non-severe SARS-CoV-2 infection. Study background: Bulk RNA isolated from unsorted whole blood underwent sequencing; chains were not paired. General study points: Comparison of clonotypes with VDJdb favored anti-spike CD8 responses while missing private and CD4 specificities.

From germline, CDR1 is SNHLY and CDR2 FYNNEI. The CDR3 has 13 amino acids. V was shortened by 8 bases and J by 2 bases, with 13 bases between the two germline ends. The TCR library protocol attached unique molecular identifiers to the individual cDNA molecules. TCRdb reanalysed the 5' RACE reads using MiXCR and keeps one entry per CDR3 protein. The sample contains over 50,000 distinct CDR3 sequences, around an eighth of which appear only once. This clonotype came up many times. As yet, its antigen is unknown. Sequences were obtained from whole blood. V gene TRBV2 combines with J gene TRBJ2-7, with D perhaps assigned TRBD1 or TRBD2 (6 bases each). The origin of this receptor is an adult who was a healthcare worker with PCR-confirmed SARS-CoV-2 infection or an uninfected control (not recorded which). The CDR3 sequence: CASVRGGPYEQYF. In nucleotides, the CDR3 is TGTGCCAGCGTCAGGGGAGGCCCCTACGAGCAGTACTTC.